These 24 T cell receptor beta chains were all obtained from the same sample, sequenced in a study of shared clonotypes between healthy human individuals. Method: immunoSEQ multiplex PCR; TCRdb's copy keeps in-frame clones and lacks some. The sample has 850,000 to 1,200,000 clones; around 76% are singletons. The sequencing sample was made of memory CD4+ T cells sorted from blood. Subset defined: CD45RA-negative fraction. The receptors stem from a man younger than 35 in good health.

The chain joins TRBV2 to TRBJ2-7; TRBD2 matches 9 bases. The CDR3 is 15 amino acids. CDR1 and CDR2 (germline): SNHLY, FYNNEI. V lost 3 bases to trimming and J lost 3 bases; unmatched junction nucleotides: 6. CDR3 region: CASSDRLAGNYEQYF. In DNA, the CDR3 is TGTGCCAGCAGTGACCGTCTAGCGGGGAACTACGAGCAGTACTTC.

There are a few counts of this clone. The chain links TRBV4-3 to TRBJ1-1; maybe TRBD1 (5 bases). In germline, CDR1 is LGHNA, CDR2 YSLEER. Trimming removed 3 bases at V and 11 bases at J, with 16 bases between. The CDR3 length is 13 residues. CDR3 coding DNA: TGCGCCAGCAGCCAGGATCCCAGGGACGTGGCTTTCTTT. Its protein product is CASSQDPRDVAFF.

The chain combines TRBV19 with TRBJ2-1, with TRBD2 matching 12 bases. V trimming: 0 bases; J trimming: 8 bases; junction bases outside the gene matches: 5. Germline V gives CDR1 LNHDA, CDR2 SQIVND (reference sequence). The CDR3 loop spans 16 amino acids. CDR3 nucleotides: TGTGCCAGTAGTATAGATCTAGCGGGAGGGCACTATGAGCAGTTCTTC. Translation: CASSIDLAGGHYEQFF.

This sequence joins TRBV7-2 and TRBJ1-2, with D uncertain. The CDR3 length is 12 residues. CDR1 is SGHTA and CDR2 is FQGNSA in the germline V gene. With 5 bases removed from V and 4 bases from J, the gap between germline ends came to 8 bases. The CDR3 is CASSTRSYGYTF. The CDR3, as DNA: TGTGCCAGCAGCACTCGGTCCTATGGCTACACCTTC.

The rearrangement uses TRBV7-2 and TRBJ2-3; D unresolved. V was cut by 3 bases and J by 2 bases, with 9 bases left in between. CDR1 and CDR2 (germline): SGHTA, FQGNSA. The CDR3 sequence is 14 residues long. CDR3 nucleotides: TGTGCCAGCAGCTTCCGAACAATCACAGATACGCAGTATTTT. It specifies CASSFRTITDTQYF. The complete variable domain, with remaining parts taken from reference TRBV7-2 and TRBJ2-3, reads GAGVSQSPSNKVTEKGKDVELRCDPISGHTALYWYRQSLGQGLEFLIYFQGNSAPDKSGLPSDRFSAERTGGSVSTLTIQRTQQEDSAVYLCASSFRTITDTQYFGPGTRLTVL.

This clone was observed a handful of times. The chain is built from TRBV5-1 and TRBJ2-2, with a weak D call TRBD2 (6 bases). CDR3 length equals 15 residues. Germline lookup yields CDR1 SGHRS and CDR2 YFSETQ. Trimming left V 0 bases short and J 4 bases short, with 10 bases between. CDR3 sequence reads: CASSLGQGGTGELFF. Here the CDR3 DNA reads TGCGCCAGCAGCTTGGGGCAGGGAGGCACCGGGGAGCTGTTTTTT.

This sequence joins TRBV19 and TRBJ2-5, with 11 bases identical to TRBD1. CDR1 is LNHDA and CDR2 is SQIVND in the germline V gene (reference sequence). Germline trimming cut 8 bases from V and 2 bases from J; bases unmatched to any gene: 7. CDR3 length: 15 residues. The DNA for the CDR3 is TGTGCCAGTCGGGACAGGGGGTTTGGGCAAGAGACCCAGTACTTC. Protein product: CASRDRGFGQETQYF.

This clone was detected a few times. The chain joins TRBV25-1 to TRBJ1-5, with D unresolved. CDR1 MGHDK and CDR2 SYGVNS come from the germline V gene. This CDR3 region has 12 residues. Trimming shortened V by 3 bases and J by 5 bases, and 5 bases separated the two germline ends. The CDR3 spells CASSDSDQPQHF. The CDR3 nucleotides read TGTGCCAGCAGTGATTCCGATCAGCCCCAGCATTTT.

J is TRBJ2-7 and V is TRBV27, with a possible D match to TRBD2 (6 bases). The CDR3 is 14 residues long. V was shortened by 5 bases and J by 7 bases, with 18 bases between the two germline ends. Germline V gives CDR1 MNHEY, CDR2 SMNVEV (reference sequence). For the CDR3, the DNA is TGTGCCAGCAGTAAGGCGGGGTCTGCCAGGGAGCAGTACTTC. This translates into CASSKAGSAREQYF.

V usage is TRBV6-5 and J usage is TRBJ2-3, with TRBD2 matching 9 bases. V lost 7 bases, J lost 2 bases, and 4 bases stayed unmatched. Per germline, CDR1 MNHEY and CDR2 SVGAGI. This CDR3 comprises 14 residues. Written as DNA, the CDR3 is TGTGCCAGCACTGCGGGACTAGCCACAGATACGCAGTATTTT. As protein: CASTAGLATDTQYF.

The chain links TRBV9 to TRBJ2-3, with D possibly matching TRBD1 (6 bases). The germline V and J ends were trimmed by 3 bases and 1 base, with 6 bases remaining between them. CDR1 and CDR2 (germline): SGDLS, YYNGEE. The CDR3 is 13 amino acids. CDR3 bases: TGTGCCAGCAGCGAGGGGGGCACAGATACGCAGTATTTT. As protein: CASSEGGTDTQYF.

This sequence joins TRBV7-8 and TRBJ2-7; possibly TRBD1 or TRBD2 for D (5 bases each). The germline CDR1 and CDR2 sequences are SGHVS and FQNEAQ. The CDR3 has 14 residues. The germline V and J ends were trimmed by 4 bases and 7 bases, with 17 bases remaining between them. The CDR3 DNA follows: TGTGCCAGCAGCTCACCCCAGGGACCTCAGGAGCAGTACTTC. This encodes CASSSPQGPQEQYF.

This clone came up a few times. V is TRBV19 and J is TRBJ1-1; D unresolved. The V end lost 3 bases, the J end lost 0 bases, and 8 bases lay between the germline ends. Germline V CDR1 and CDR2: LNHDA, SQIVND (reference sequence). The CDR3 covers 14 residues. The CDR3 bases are TGTGCCAGTAGTATGGCCGGTGTGAACACTGAAGCTTTCTTT. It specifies CASSMAGVNTEAFF.

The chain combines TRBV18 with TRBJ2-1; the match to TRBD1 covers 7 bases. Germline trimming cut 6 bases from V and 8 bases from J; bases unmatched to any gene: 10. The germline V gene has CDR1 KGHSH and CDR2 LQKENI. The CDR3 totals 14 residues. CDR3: CASSQELDRDEQFF. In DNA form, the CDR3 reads TGTGCCAGCTCCCAGGAGCTCGACAGGGATGAGCAGTTCTTC.

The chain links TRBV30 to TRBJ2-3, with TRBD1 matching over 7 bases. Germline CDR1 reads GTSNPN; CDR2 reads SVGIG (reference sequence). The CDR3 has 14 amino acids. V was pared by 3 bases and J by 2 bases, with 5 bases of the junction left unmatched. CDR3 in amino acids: CAWSRQGLTDTQYF. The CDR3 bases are TGTGCCTGGAGCAGACAGGGCCTCACAGATACGCAGTATTTT.

CDR3 nucleotides: TGCAGTGCTTGGACCGAAGAAAAACTGTTTTTT. The encoded protein is CSAWTEEKLFF. The V gene is TRBV20-1, the J gene TRBJ1-4; no firm D call. The CDR3 totals 11 residues. V was trimmed by 5 bases and J by 8 bases, leaving 9 bases between them. Looked up from germline, CDR1 is DFQATT and CDR2 is SNEGSKA (reference sequence).

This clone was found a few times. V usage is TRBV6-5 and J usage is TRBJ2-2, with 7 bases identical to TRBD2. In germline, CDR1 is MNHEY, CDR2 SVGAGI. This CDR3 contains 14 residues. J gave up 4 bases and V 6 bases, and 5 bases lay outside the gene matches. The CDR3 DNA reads TGTGCCAGCAGCCGCGGGAGTGGCACCGGGGAGCTGTTTTTT. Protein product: CASSRGSGTGELFF.

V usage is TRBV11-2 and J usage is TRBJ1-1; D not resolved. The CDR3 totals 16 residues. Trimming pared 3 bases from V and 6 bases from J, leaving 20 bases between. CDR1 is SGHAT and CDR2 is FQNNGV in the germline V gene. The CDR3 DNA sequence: TGTGCCAGCAGCTTTCATCAGACCCCGGAGAGAGCTGAAGCTTTCTTT. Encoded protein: CASSFHQTPERAEAFF.

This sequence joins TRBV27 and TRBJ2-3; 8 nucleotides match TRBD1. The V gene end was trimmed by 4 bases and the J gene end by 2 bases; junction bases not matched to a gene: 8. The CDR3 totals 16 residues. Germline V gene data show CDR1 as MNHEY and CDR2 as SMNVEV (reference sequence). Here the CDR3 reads CASSSRQGTPTDTQYF. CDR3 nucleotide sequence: TGTGCCAGCAGTTCCCGACAGGGGACCCCCACAGATACGCAGTATTTT.

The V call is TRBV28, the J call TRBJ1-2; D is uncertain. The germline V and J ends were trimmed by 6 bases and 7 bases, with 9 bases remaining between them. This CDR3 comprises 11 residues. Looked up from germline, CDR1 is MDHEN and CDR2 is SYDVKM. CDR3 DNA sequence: TGTGCCAGCAGAACCCCGGGTGGCTACACCTTC. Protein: CASRTPGGYTF.

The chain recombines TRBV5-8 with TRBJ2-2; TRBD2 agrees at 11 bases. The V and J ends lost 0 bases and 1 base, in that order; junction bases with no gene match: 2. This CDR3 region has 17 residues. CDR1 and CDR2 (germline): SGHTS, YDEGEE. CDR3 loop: CASSLVGLAVNTGELFF. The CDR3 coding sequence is TGTGCCAGCAGCTTGGTGGGACTAGCGGTGAACACCGGGGAGCTGTTTTTT.

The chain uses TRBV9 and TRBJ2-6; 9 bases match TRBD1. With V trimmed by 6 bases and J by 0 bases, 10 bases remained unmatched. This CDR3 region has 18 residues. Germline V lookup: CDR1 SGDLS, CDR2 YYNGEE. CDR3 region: CASNPRDRDFSGANVLTF. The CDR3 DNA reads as TGTGCCAGCAACCCCCGGGACAGGGACTTCTCTGGGGCCAACGTCCTGACTTTC.

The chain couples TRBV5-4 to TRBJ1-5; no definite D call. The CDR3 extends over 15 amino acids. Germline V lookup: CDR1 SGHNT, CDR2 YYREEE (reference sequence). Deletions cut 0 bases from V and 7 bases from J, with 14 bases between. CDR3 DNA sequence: TGTGCCAGCAGCTTGGAGCACGGTCCCCGGCAGCCCCAGCATTTT. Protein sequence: CASSLEHGPRQPQHF. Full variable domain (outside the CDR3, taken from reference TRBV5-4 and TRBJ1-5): ETGVTQSPTHLIKTRGQQVTLRCSSQSGHNTVSWYQQALGQGPQFIFQYYREEENGRGNFPPRFSGLQFPNYSSELNVNALELDDSALYLCASSLEHGPRQPQHFGDGTRLSIL.

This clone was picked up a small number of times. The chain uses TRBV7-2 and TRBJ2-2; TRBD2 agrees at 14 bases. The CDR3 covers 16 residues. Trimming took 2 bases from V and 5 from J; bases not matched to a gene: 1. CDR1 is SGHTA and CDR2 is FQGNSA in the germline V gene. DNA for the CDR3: TGTGCCAGCAGCTTAAGGACTAGCGGGGGGACCGGGGAGCTGTTTTTT. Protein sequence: CASSLRTSGGTGELFF.